This T cell receptor (beta chain) was profiled in a study of vaccination and CD4 T cells after COVID-19. Oncomine TCR Beta short-read sequencing was applied to DNA from cultured CD4+ T cells. TCRdb reprocessed the PCR reads with MiXCR, giving one entry per CDR3 protein. Of 16,000 or so distinct CDR3 sequences in the sample, around 52% were seen once. Noted treatment: approximately nine-day PBMC culture with coronavirus spike peptide pools or control peptides (ViraFEST assay). Wells contained around 1.8 million PBMCs each, and these were cultured with 7.5 to 10 IU/ml IL-2 and around 10 ug/ml peptide pools. Regarding this clonotype: Its antigen remains unidentified.

This TCR was sampled from a human donor who had recovered from COVID-19. This specimen consisted of CD4+ T cells from blood, cultured in vitro, obtained before SARS-CoV-2 vaccination.

The CDR3 spells CSARTGGGRYYGYTF. The DNA for the CDR3 is TGCAGTGCTAGAACAGGCGGGGGGCGTTACTATGGCTACACCTTC. The V gene is TRBV20-1, the J gene TRBJ1-2; possibly TRBD1 for D (6 bases). Trimming removed 2 bases from V and 3 bases from J, with 16 bases in between. Germline V gives CDR1 DFQATT, CDR2 SNEGSKA (reference sequence). The CDR3 length is 15 residues.